This T cell receptor (beta chain) is from a study of T cell responses to AZD1222 COVID-19 vaccine. Measured with immunoSEQ multiplex PCR; TCRdb has only the in-frame clones, and not every one. The table includes roughly 120,000 clones, roughly 90% detected once. Study-wide findings and caveats: The study sampled repertoires only after the peak T cell response. Reportedly, close to half of spike-specific TCRs are directed against unmutated variant regions. The donor group comprised mostly white British people and more females; the analysis possibly underestimated clonal diversity.

About this clone itself: No antigen is known for it.

The sequence derives from an adult who received the AZD1222 COVID-19 vaccine. The specimen comprised peripheral blood, sampled 28 days after the second AZD1222 dose.

The CDR3 is CASTSKDSLNTEAFF. The CDR3 DNA reads TGTGCCAGCACCTCGAAAGACAGCCTGAACACTGAAGCTTTCTTT. The chain couples TRBV6-5 to TRBJ1-1; D is possibly TRBD1 (5 bases). CDR3 length equals 15 residues. V shed 7 bases and J shed 0 bases, with 15 bases lying between them. From germline, CDR1 is MNHEY and CDR2 SVGAGI.